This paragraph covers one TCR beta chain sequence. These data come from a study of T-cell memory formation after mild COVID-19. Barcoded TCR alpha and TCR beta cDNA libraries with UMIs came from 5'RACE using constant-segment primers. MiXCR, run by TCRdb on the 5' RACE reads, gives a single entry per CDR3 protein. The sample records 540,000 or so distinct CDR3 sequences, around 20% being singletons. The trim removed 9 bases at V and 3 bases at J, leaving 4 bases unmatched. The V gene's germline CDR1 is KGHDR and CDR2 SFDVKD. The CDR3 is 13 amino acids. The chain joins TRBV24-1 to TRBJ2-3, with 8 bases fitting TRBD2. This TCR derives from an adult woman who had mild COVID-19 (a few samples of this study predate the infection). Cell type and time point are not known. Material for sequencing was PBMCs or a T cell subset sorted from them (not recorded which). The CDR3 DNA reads TGTGCCACCGGCCGGGGGGGGACAGATACGCAGTATTTT. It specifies CATGRGGTDTQYF.